The entry below describes one T cell receptor beta chain. Its antigen is not known. CDR1 is SGHAT and CDR2 is FQNNGV in the germline V gene. The CDR3 loop spans 14 amino acids. V lost 5 bases, J lost 1 base, and 9 bases lay in between. The sample comes from a study of T cell responses to AZD1222 COVID-19 vaccine. Study-level findings and limits: Among vaccine-associated CD4 TCRs, coverage spanned spike, with dominance at 160-218 and 743-854. Spike-specific TCR breadth rose after two AZD1222 doses, and depth rose as well. Scientists sampled the repertoires only once the peak T cell response had passed. A mostly white British donor set with more females was recruited, and clonal diversity was possibly underestimated.

The table came from immunoSEQ multiplex PCR; TCRdb's copy has only in-frame clones and leaves some out. The repertoire consists of tens of thousands of clones, with about 93% occurring once and the leading ten covering less than 5.5%. The gene calls are TRBV11-2 and TRBJ2-4; D is undetermined. The sequence was collected from an adult in good health. The specimen comprised peripheral blood, sampled on day 0 of MenACWY control vaccination. DNA for the CDR3: TGTGCCAGCAGCATACCTCGGGCCAAAAACATTCAGTACTTC. This encodes CASSIPRAKNIQYF.